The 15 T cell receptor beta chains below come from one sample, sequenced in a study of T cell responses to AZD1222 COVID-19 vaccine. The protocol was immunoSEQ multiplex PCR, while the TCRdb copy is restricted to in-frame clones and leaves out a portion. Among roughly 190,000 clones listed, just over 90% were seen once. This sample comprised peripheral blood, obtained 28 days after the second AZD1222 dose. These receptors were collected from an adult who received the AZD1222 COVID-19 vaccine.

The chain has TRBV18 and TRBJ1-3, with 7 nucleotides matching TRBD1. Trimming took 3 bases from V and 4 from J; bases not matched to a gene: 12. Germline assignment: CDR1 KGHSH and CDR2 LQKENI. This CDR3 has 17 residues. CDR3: CASSPRETGAIGNTIYF. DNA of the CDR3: TGTGCCAGCTCACCGCGAGAAACAGGGGCGATCGGAAACACCATATATTTT.

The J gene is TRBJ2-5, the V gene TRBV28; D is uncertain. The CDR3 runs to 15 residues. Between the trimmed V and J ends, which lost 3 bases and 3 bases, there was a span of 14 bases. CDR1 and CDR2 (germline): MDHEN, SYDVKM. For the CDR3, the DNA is TGTGCCAGCAGTTTTGCAGGCGCATCCGAAGAGACCCAGTACTTC. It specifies CASSFAGASEETQYF.

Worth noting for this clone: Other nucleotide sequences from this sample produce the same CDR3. The CDR3 is CASSSPGQGYNEQFF. In DNA, the CDR3 is TGTGCCAGCAGTTCCCCAGGACAGGGATACAATGAGCAGTTCTTC. V and J are TRBV27 and TRBJ2-1; TRBD1 matches at 8 bases. Germline V gene data show CDR1 as MNHEY and CDR2 as SMNVEV (reference sequence). Germline trimming cut 4 bases from V and 4 bases from J; bases unmatched to any gene: 6. This CDR3 is 15 amino acids long.

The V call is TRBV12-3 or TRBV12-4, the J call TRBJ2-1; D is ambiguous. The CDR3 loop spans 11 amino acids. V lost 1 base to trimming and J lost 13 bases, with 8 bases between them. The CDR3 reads CASSLGRPQFF. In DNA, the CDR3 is TGTGCCAGCAGTTTAGGCCGCCCTCAGTTCTTC.

The CDR3 is CSAGARGLMDEQFF. CDR3 coding DNA: TGCAGCGCTGGGGCGAGGGGGCTGATGGATGAGCAGTTCTTC. The chain couples TRBV29-1 to TRBJ2-1; 7 bases agree with TRBD1. Germline-derived CDR1 and CDR2 are SQVTM and ANQGSEA. Losses at the gene ends were 7 bases for V and 8 bases for J; bases not matched to a gene: 14. This CDR3 region has 14 residues.

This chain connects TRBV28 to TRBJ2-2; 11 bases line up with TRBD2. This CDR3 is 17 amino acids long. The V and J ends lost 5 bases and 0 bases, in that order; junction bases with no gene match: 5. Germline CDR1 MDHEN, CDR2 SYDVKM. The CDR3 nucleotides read TGTGCCAGCAGTGGCGGGACTAGCGGTTCGAACACCGGGGAGCTGTTTTTT. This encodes CASSGGTSGSNTGELFF.

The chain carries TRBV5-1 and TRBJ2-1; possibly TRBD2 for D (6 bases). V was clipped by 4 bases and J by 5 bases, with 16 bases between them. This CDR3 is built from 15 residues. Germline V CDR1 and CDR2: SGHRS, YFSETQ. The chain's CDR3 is CASSLEGRRDNEQFF. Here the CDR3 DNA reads TGCGCCAGCAGCCTGGAGGGCCGGAGGGACAATGAGCAGTTCTTC.

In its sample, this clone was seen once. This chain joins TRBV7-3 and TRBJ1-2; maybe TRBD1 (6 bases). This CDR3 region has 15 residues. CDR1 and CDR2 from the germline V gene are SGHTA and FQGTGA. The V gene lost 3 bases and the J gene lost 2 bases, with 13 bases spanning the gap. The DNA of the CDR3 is TGTGCCAGCAGCTTGATCGGGGGGGCCAACTATGGCTACACCTTC. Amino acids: CASSLIGGANYGYTF.

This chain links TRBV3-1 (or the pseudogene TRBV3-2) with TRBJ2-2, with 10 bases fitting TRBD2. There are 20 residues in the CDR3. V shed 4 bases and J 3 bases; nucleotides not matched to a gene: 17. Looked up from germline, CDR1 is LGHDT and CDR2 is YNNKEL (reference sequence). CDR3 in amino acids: CASSREDQTSGLVYTGELFF. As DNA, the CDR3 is TGTGCCAGCAGCCGGGAAGATCAGACTAGCGGGCTAGTTTACACCGGGGAGCTGTTTTTT.

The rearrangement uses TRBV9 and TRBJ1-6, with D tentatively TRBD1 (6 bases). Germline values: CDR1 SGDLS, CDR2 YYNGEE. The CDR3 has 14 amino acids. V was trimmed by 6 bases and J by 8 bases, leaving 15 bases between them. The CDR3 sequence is CASTPGGLYSPLHF. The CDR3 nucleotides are TGTGCCAGCACTCCCGGGGGGCTGTATTCACCCCTCCACTTT.

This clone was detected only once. The CDR3 region is CASSHAGQGGTSGRAGIDEQYF. The CDR3 DNA is TGCGCCAGCAGCCATGCCGGACAGGGGGGGACTAGCGGGAGGGCCGGAATCGACGAGCAGTACTTC. The V call is TRBV5-1, the J call TRBJ2-7, with 16 bases matching TRBD2. V gave up 4 bases and J gave up 5 bases; unmatched junction bases: 24. The length of the CDR3 is 22 residues. Germline CDR1 and CDR2: SGHRS and YFSETQ.

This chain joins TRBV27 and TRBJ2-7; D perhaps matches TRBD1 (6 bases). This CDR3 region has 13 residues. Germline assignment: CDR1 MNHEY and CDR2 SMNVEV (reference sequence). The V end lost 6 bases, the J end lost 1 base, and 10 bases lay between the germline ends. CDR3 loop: CASSPGQSYEQYF. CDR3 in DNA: TGTGCCAGCAGCCCCGGACAGTCCTACGAGCAGTACTTC.

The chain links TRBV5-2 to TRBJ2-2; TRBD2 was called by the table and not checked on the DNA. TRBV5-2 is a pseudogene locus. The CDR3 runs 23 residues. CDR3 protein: CASNRNQLLAGGHPDINTGELFF. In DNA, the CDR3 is TGTGCCAGCAACCGCAATCAGTTACTAGCGGGAGGACACCCGGATATTAACACCGGGGAGCTGTTTTTT.

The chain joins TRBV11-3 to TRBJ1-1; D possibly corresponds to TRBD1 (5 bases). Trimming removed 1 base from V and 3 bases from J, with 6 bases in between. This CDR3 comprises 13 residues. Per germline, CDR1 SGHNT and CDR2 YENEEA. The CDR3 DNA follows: TGTGCCAGCAGCTTAGGACAGTACACTGAAGCTTTCTTT. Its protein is CASSLGQYTEAFF.

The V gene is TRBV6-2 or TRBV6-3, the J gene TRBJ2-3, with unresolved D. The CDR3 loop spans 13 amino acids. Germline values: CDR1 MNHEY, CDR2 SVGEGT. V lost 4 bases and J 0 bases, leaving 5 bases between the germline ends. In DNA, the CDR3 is TGTGCCAGCAGTTTGTCTAGCACAGATACGCAGTATTTT. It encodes CASSLSSTDTQYF.